These 18 T cell receptor beta chains share one sample of origin, sequenced in a study of Ad26.COV2.S vaccination and SARS-CoV-2 variants. The repertoire was sequenced with immunoSEQ multiplex PCR; TCRdb's copy has only in-frame clones and lacks some. This repertoire shows approximately 360,000 clones, 80% to 90% found once; its top ten account for 7.4%. Treatment reported: roughly 19 received Ad26.COV2.S at low or high dose, single or two shots; about 5 received placebo; per-sample allocation not given. Sampling happened 63 days after the first vaccine or placebo injection. Sequences were derived from peripheral blood, sampled in a trial of Ad26.COV2.S vaccine versus placebo. These receptors all come from a person between 18 and 59 years old who received the Ad26.COV2.S COVID-19 vaccine or a placebo.

The CDR3 protein is CSVDWREGRDTQYF. In nucleotides, the CDR3 is TGCAGCGTTGACTGGCGGGAGGGCCGGGATACGCAGTATTTT. The gene calls are TRBV29-1 and TRBJ2-3, with 9 positions matching TRBD2. Germline V gene sequence: CDR1 SQVTM, CDR2 ANQGSEA. Trimming at V came to 3 bases and at J to 6 bases, leaving 7 bases not matched to a gene. The CDR3 spans 14 residues.

V and J are TRBV25-1 and TRBJ2-2; 9 bases line up with TRBD1. Germline-derived CDR1 and CDR2 are MGHDK and SYGVNS. The CDR3 runs to 15 residues. Trimming removed 2 bases from V and 7 bases from J; junction bases left unmatched: 5. DNA for the CDR3: TGTGCCAGCAGTGAAATAGGGGACAGGGACGGGGAGCTGTTTTTT. Amino acids: CASSEIGDRDGELFF. Variable domain in full (rest from reference TRBV25-1 and TRBJ2-2): EADIYQTPRYLVIGTGKKITLECSQTMGHDKMYWYQQDPGMELHLIHYSYGVNSTEKGDLSSESTVSRIRTEHFPLTLESARPSHTSQYLCASSEIGDRDGELFFGEGSRLTVL.

The chain is built from TRBV19 and TRBJ2-5; D assignment may be TRBD1 or TRBD2 (5 bases each). CDR1 is LNHDA, CDR2 SQIVND, per germline (reference sequence). V was shortened by 7 bases and J by 7 bases, with 13 bases between the two germline ends. The CDR3 totals 12 residues. This CDR3 reads CASTGRGTTQYF. The CDR3 DNA is TGTGCCAGTACAGGTCGAGGGACGACCCAGTACTTC.

V and J are TRBV5-6 and TRBJ2-1, with no clear D. The germline V and J ends were trimmed by 0 bases and 2 bases, with 6 bases remaining between them. The CDR3 spans 14 residues. From germline, CDR1 is SGHDT and CDR2 YYEEEE. Here the CDR3 DNA reads TGTGCCAGCAGCTTGGGGGGTGCCTACAATGAGCAGTTCTTC. Its protein product is CASSLGGAYNEQFF.

The chain combines TRBV11-2 with TRBJ2-2; D could derive from TRBD1 or TRBD2 (5 bases each). CDR1 and CDR2 from the germline V gene are SGHAT and FQNNGV. The V and J ends lost 6 bases and 6 bases respectively, with 14 bases between them. The CDR3 extends over 14 amino acids. The CDR3, as DNA: TGTGCCAGCAGACATCTAGGGACCTCCGGGGAGCTGTTTTTT. This codes for CASRHLGTSGELFF. Together with reference TRBV11-2 and TRBJ2-2, the CDR3 gives the full variable domain: EAGVAQSPRYKIIEKRQSVAFWCNPISGHATLYWYQQILGQGPKLLIQFQNNGVVDDSQLPKDRFSAERLKGVDSTLKIQPAKLEDSAVYLCASRHLGTSGELFFGEGSRLTVL.

This chain links TRBV7-9 with TRBJ1-2, with D possibly matching TRBD1 (5 bases). The CDR3 sequence is 14 residues long. V dropped 1 base and J dropped 7 bases, with 13 bases sitting between them. Germline V CDR1 and CDR2: SEHNR, FQNEAQ (reference sequence). As DNA, the CDR3 is TGTGCCAGCAGCTTAGAGGTGGACAACAGTGGCTACACCTTC. Its translation: CASSLEVDNSGYTF.

Regarding this clone: The same CDR3 is also encoded by other DNA sequences in this sample. This chain uses TRBV11-3 with TRBJ1-6; no reliable D call. Germline CDR1 reads SGHNT; CDR2 reads YENEEA. The CDR3 extends over 13 amino acids. V was trimmed by 3 bases and J by 4 bases, leaving 4 bases between them. The CDR3 sequence is CASSFGYNSPLHF. Written as DNA, the CDR3 is TGTGCCAGCAGCTTCGGGTATAATTCACCCCTCCACTTT.

The chain uses TRBV7-9 and TRBJ2-2; no definite D call. The CDR3 is 14 residues long. The germline V and J ends were trimmed by 3 bases and 7 bases, with 12 bases remaining between them. CDR1 and CDR2 from the germline V gene are SEHNR and FQNEAQ (reference sequence). CDR3: CASSFNRQVGELFF. The CDR3 DNA follows: TGTGCCAGCAGCTTCAACAGACAAGTCGGGGAGCTGTTTTTT.

This clone was counted a single time. The genes are TRBV4-1 and TRBJ2-3; no clear D gene. Germline CDR1 MGHRA, CDR2 YSYEKL. V lost 5 bases and J lost 6, with 9 bases in between. CDR3 length equals 12 residues. The CDR3 DNA sequence: TGCGCCAGCAGCGTCCTGGGGGATACGCAGTATTTT. This codes for CASSVLGDTQYF.

V usage is TRBV6-4 and J usage is TRBJ2-4; D not certain. Germline lookup yields CDR1 MRHNA and CDR2 SNTAGT. The CDR3 runs to 16 residues. Trimming left V 2 bases short and J 1 base short, with 12 bases between. The CDR3 nucleotides are TGTGCCAGCAGTGACGATTCCACGGGTGCCAAAAACATTCAGTACTTC. Its protein is CASSDDSTGAKNIQYF.

This clone has more than one count but fewer than ten. V and J are TRBV6-2 or TRBV6-3 and TRBJ1-1; D possibly corresponds to TRBD1 (5 bases). The CDR3 consists of 13 residues. Per germline, CDR1 MNHEY and CDR2 SVGEGT. V was shortened by 4 bases and J by 4 bases, with 10 bases between the two germline ends. In DNA form, the CDR3 reads TGTGCCAGCAGTTTAGGGCAGGGCACTGAAGCTTTCTTT. This sequence encodes CASSLGQGTEAFF.

This chain connects TRBV2 to TRBJ1-5, with 8 bases that match TRBD1. V dropped 2 bases and J dropped 7; count of bases not matched to a gene: 10. The CDR3 sequence is 16 residues long. Germline V CDR1 and CDR2: SNHLY, FYNNEI. This CDR3 reads CASSEPNPRGQQPQHF. The CDR3 DNA is TGTGCCAGCAGTGAACCAAACCCCAGGGGGCAACAGCCCCAGCATTTT. The full variable domain, with the rest looked up from reference TRBV2 and TRBJ1-5, is EPEVTQTPSHQVTQMGQEVILRCVPISNHLYFYWYRQILGQKVEFLVSFYNNEISEKSEIFDDQFSVERPDGSNFTLKIRSTKLEDSAMYFCASSEPNPRGQQPQHFGDGTRLSIL.

Comment on this clone: Other nucleotide sequences from this sample produce the same CDR3. The J gene is TRBJ1-2, the V gene TRBV7-9; 8 bases align to TRBD1. This CDR3 comprises 12 residues. With 4 bases clipped from V and 7 bases from J, the junction kept 2 bases outside the gene matches. Germline V gene data show CDR1 as SEHNR and CDR2 as FQNEAQ (reference sequence). CDR3 sequence: CASSWDRLGYTF. The CDR3 coding sequence is TGTGCCAGCAGCTGGGACAGGCTTGGCTACACCTTC.

This clone was counted a single time. The chain recombines TRBV19 with TRBJ2-3, with D perhaps TRBD2 (6 bases). V lost 4 bases and J 4 bases, leaving 15 bases between the germline ends. CDR1 LNHDA and CDR2 SQIVND come from the germline V gene (reference sequence). This CDR3 comprises 15 residues. The CDR3 region has the DNA TGTGCCAGTAGTAACCCTGGAGGGTCCGCAGATACGCAGTATTTT. Amino acid sequence: CASSNPGGSADTQYF.

A few counts support this clone. The rearrangement links TRBV5-5 to TRBJ1-2; D might be TRBD1 (6 bases). The length of the CDR3 is 15 residues. Germline V gene data show CDR1 as SGHKS and CDR2 as YYEKEE (reference sequence). The V and J ends lost 5 bases and 3 bases respectively, with 17 bases between them. CDR3 amino acids: CASRASLGGDYGYTF. CDR3 bases: TGTGCCAGCAGAGCCTCACTAGGGGGGGACTATGGCTACACCTTC.

This clone was detected a few times. In the same sample, other DNA sequences code for this CDR3. J is TRBJ1-5 and V is TRBV5-1; D gene uncertain. CDR3 length: 14 amino acids. V was shortened by 2 bases and J by 0 bases, with 6 bases between the two germline ends. Germline CDR1 reads SGHRS; CDR2 reads YFSETQ. The CDR3 region has the DNA TGCGCCAGCAGCTTAGGTTATAGCAATCAGCCCCAGCATTTT. This sequence encodes CASSLGYSNQPQHF.

In DNA form, the CDR3 reads TGTGCCAGCAGCCGGGGAGCTAACTATGGCTACACCTTC. Its translation is CASSRGANYGYTF. This sequence joins TRBV3-1 (or the pseudogene TRBV3-2) and TRBJ1-2; D gene uncertain. CDR1 LGHDT and CDR2 YNNKEL come from the germline V gene (reference sequence). V lost 4 bases, J lost 0 bases, and 6 bases lay in between. The CDR3 loop spans 13 amino acids.

The chain is built from TRBV3-1 (or the pseudogene TRBV3-2) and TRBJ1-1; D is unclear. V shed 6 bases and J shed 1 base, with 18 bases lying between them. The germline gives CDR1 LGHDT, CDR2 YNNKEL (reference sequence). The CDR3 has 16 residues. CDR3 protein: CASRIQAGLGNTEAFF. For the CDR3, the DNA is TGTGCCAGCAGAATCCAAGCGGGCCTCGGGAACACTGAAGCTTTCTTT.